These 11 T cell receptor beta chains originate from one sample sequenced in a study of T cell responses to AZD1222 COVID-19 vaccine. Produced via immunoSEQ multiplex PCR; TCRdb's table is partial and in-frame only. This sample has fewer than 150,000 clones, with about 90% found just once. Specimen: peripheral blood, collected on day 0 of AZD1222 vaccination. These receptor sequences come from an adult in good health.

This clone was observed a handful of times. V and J are TRBV18 and TRBJ1-1, with TRBD1 matching 7 bases. The V and J ends lost 4 bases and 1 base, in that order; junction bases with no gene match: 0. In germline, CDR1 is KGHSH, CDR2 LQKENI. The CDR3 is 13 residues long. Here the CDR3 DNA reads TGTGCCAGCTCACAGGGGGCGAACACTGAAGCTTTCTTT. Amino acids: CASSQGANTEAFF. Full variable domain (rest looked up from reference TRBV18 and TRBJ1-1): NAGVMQNPRHLVRRRGQEARLRCSPMKGHSHVYWYRQLPEEGLKFMVYLQKENIIDESGMPKERFSAEFPKEGPSILRIQQVVRGDSAAYFCASSQGANTEAFFGQGTRLTVV.

This chain connects TRBV28 to TRBJ2-7, with TRBD1 matching 7 bases. In germline, CDR1 is MDHEN, CDR2 SYDVKM. The CDR3 spans 11 residues. The V gene end was trimmed by 8 bases and the J gene end by 6 bases; junction bases not matched to a gene: 4. Written as DNA, the CDR3 is TGTGCCAGCGGAAGGACAGGCGAGCAGTACTTC. It codes for CASGRTGEQYF.

In its sample, this clone was seen a few times. The chain employs TRBV2 and TRBJ2-2, with D possibly being TRBD2 (6 bases). The CDR3 has 14 residues. Trimming cost V 6 bases and J 6 bases, with 14 bases left between them. From germline, CDR1 is SNHLY and CDR2 FYNNEI. The chain's CDR3 is CASRVTGSPGELFF. CDR3 nucleotides: TGTGCCAGCAGGGTAACCGGGAGCCCCGGGGAGCTGTTTTTT.

The chain is built from TRBV12-5 and TRBJ2-3, with D uncertain. V lost 4 bases to trimming and J lost 5 bases, with 7 bases between them. Germline V gene data show CDR1 as LGHNT and CDR2 as FRNRAP. CDR3 size: 12 residues. CDR3 loop: CASGSRLDTQYF. CDR3 sequence (DNA): TGTGCTAGTGGTTCTCGTTTAGATACGCAGTATTTT.

The genes are TRBV10-1 and TRBJ2-7, with D maybe TRBD2 (6 bases). The CDR3 is made up of 14 amino acids. CDR1 WNHNN and CDR2 SYGVQD come from the germline V gene (reference sequence). V lost 3 bases to trimming and J lost 5 bases, with 14 bases between them. CDR3 DNA: TGCGCCAGCAGTGAAGAACGGGAGTTACACGAGCAGTACTTC. Protein: CASSEERELHEQYF.

This clone occurred once. The V call is TRBV6-5, the J call TRBJ1-2; the D is unclear. Germline V gene sequence: CDR1 MNHEY, CDR2 SVGAGI. With 6 bases removed from V and 5 bases from J, the gap between germline ends came to 7 bases. This CDR3 has 11 residues. CDR3 coding DNA: TGTGCCAGCAGGGAGGGTTATGGCTACACCTTC. It yields the protein CASREGYGYTF.

The V call is TRBV5-6, the J call TRBJ2-2; D assignment may be TRBD1 or TRBD2 (6 bases each). This CDR3 region has 16 residues. V was pared by 0 bases and J by 0 bases, with 9 bases between. Germline values: CDR1 SGHDT, CDR2 YYEEEE. In DNA form, the CDR3 reads TGTGCCAGCAGCTTGGAGGGGGGCGCGAACACCGGGGAGCTGTTTTTT. Its translation: CASSLEGGANTGELFF.

This chain joins TRBV18 and TRBJ1-5, with TRBD1 matching over 7 bases. V dropped 3 bases and J dropped 4; count of bases not matched to a gene: 9. Germline CDR1 is KGHSH and CDR2 is LQKENI. CDR3 length equals 16 residues. The chain's CDR3 is CASSPGSGQLNQPQHF. CDR3 coding DNA: TGTGCCAGCTCACCCGGCTCGGGACAGCTGAATCAGCCCCAGCATTTT.

The chain recombines TRBV2 with TRBJ2-1, with D hard to call. Germline-derived CDR1 and CDR2 are SNHLY and FYNNEI. CDR3 size: 17 residues. Trimming cost V 6 bases and J 0 bases, with 18 bases left between them. CDR3 protein: CASSRKIPASSYNEQFF. For the CDR3, the DNA is TGTGCCAGCAGCCGCAAAATTCCCGCGAGCTCCTACAATGAGCAGTTCTTC.

V is TRBV9 and J is TRBJ1-2; D ambiguous. Trimming removed 0 bases from V and 7 bases from J, with 16 bases in between. The CDR3 totals 15 residues. Germline V gene data show CDR1 as SGDLS and CDR2 as YYNGEE. The CDR3: CASSVELFLLGGYTF. In nucleotides, the CDR3 is TGTGCCAGCAGCGTAGAGCTCTTCTTGTTGGGTGGCTACACCTTC.

The chain is built from TRBV9 and TRBJ1-2, with unresolved D. V lost 5 bases, J lost 4 bases, and 12 bases lay in between. The CDR3 covers 13 residues. The germline gives CDR1 SGDLS, CDR2 YYNGEE. CDR3 sequence: CASSGGPLYGYTF. Here the CDR3 DNA reads TGTGCCAGCAGTGGCGGGCCCCTCTATGGCTACACCTTC.